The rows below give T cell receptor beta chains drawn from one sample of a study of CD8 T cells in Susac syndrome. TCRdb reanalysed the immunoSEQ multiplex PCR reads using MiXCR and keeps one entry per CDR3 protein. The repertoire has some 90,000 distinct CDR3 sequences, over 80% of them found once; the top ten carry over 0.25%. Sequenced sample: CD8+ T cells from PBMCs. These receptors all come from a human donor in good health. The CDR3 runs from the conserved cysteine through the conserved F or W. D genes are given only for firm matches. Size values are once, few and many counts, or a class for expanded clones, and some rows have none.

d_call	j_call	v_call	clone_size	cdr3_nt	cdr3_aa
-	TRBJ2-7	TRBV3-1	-	TGTGCCAGCAGCCAAGAGTCCTACGAGCAGTACTTC	CASSQESYEQYF
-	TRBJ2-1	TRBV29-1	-	TGCAGCGTTGAAGATGGGACAAGTAATGAGCAGTTCTTC	CSVEDGTSNEQFF
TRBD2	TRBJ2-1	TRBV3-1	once	TGTGCCAGCAGCCAAGAAGGGCGGGGGGGTAATGAGCAGTTCTTC	CASSQEGRGGNEQFF
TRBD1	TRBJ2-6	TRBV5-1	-	TGCGCCAGCAGCACGACAGGGGTAGGGGCCAACGTCCTGACTTTC	CASSTTGVGANVLTF
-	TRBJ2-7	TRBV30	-	TGTGCCTGGATGACGGGCTACGAGCAGTACTTC	CAWMTGYEQYF
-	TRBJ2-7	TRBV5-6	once	TGTGCCAGCAGCGACTACACTTACGAGCAGTACTTC	CASSDYTYEQYF
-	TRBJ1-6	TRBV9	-	TGTGCCAGCAGCCCGAGCCCTGGGCCGGATTATTCACCCCTCCACTTT	CASSPSPGPDYSPLHF
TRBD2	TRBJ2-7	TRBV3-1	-	TGTGCCAGCAGCCCCGGACTAGCGGGGGGCCCCTCCTACGAGCAGTACTTC	CASSPGLAGGPSYEQYF
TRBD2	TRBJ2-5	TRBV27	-	TGTGCCAGCTCTGCGTTCGGGGGGGCGCAGACCCAGTACTTC	CASSAFGGAQTQYF
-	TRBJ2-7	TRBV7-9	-	TGTGCCAGCAGCTCCCAAGGGGGGCCGTCGGGGGACGAGCAGTACTTC	CASSSQGGPSGDEQYF
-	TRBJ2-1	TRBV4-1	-	TGCGCCAGCAGACTGGGACAAACATCCTACAATGAGCAGTTCTTC	CASRLGQTSYNEQFF
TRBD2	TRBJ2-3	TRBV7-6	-	TGTGCCAGCAGCCCTCGACAAGCGGGGGAGGGAGATACGCAGTATTTT	CASSPRQAGEGDTQYF
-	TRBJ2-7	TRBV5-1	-	TGCGCCAGCAGCTTGTTCATGGGCAACGAGCAGTACTTC	CASSLFMGNEQYF
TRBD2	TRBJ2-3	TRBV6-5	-	TGTGCCAGCAGTTACCTGGGACTAGCGGGGGGGCCCGGCACAGATACGCAGTATTTT	CASSYLGLAGGPGTDTQYF